This T cell receptor beta chain was identified in a study of response to subunit inactivated influenza vaccine. A single record per CDR3 protein comes from TCRdb applying MiXCR to the RT-PCR reads. The sample has around 540,000 distinct CDR3 sequences; roughly 10% are singletons. This CDR3 has 14 amino acids. The V end was cut by 5 bases, the J end by 4 bases, with 17 bases between. Germline V gene sequence: CDR1 DFQATT, CDR2 SNEGSKA (reference sequence). The specimen comprised PBMCs from blood, sampled on the day of vaccination. The chain joins TRBV20-1 to TRBJ2-5, with TRBD1 as a possible D gene (5 bases). The TCR comes from a man in his fifties or sixties who received an inactivated influenza vaccine. CDR3 DNA: TGCAGTGCTGCCGCCAGGACAAAGGGAGAGACCCAGTACTTC. Protein: CSAAARTKGETQYF.